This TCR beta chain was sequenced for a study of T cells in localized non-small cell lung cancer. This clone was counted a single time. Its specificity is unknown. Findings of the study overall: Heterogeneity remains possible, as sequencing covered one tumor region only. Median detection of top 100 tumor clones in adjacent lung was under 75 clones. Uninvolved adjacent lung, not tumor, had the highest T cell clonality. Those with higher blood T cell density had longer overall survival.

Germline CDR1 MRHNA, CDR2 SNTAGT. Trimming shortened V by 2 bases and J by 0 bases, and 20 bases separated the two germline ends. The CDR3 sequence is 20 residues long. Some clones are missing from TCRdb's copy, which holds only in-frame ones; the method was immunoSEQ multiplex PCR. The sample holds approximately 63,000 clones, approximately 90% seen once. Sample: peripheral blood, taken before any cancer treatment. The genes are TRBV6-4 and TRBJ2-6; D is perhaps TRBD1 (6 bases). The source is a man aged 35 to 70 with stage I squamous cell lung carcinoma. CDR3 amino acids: CASSDVLHRDKISGANVLTF. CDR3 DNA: TGTGCCAGCAGTGACGTTCTACACCGGGACAAGATCTCTGGGGCCAACGTCCTGACTTTC.